The 4 T cell receptor beta chains presented below share a single source sample, sequenced in a study of blood T cell repertoires in COVID-19. TCRdb keeps only in-frame clones here, not all; method: immunoSEQ multiplex PCR. The sample lists 150,000 to 200,000 clones, roughly 80% seen once, with roughly 12% in the top ten. The sample was PBMCs or T cells enriched from blood (not recorded which). All receptors derive from a man aged 50-59 years who had recovered from COVID-19.

CDR3 in DNA: TGTGCCACCACGGACAGGATACCCTACGAGCAGTACTTC. Residues: CATTDRIPYEQYF. J is TRBJ2-7 and V is TRBV6-5, with 7 bases lining up with TRBD1. J was trimmed by 2 bases and V by 10 bases; bases with no gene match: 8. Germline CDR1 reads MNHEY; CDR2 reads SVGAGI. This CDR3 contains 13 residues.

This clone was found once. J is TRBJ1-1 and V is TRBV3-1 (or the pseudogene TRBV3-2); D perhaps matches TRBD1 (5 bases). Trimming shortened V by 8 bases and J by 5 bases, and 18 bases separated the two germline ends. The germline V gene has CDR1 LGHDT and CDR2 YNNKEL (reference sequence). The CDR3 has 14 residues. CDR3 in DNA: TGTGCCAGCGCCCTTGGAACAGGAAAGACTGAAGCTTTCTTT. It translates to CASALGTGKTEAFF.

As regards this clone: Other DNA sequences within the sample encode an identical CDR3. V and J are TRBV4-1 and TRBJ1-4, with D possibly TRBD1 on 6 matching bases. The CDR3 covers 14 residues. Looked up from germline, CDR1 is MGHRA and CDR2 is YSYEKL. V was clipped by 3 bases and J by 8 bases, with 13 bases between them. CDR3 amino acids: CASSQWGGEEKLFF. The DNA for the CDR3 is TGCGCCAGCAGCCAGTGGGGGGGCGAGGAAAAACTGTTTTTT.

The gene calls are TRBV6-5 and TRBJ1-5; 9 bases are a match to TRBD1. The CDR3 has 14 residues. Germline V gene data show CDR1 as MNHEY and CDR2 as SVGAGI. Trimming at V came to 7 bases and at J to 7 bases, leaving 8 bases not matched to a gene. This CDR3 is CASTQMGQGQPQHF. In DNA, the CDR3 is TGTGCCAGCACCCAGATGGGACAGGGACAGCCCCAGCATTTT.